This T cell receptor (beta chain) was identified in a study of cytomegalovirus exposure and HLA in healthy donors. It was with 60 Vbeta and 13 Jbeta primers that the PCR ran. TCRdb keeps only in-frame clones here, not all; method: immunoSEQ multiplex PCR. The sample records hundreds of thousands of clones, roughly four fifths being singletons. This CDR3 has 18 amino acids. Specimen: PBMCs. The sequence derives from a woman in her thirties or forties in good health and CMV-seronegative. The chain links TRBV21-1 to TRBJ2-5; TRBD2 is taken as the D call from the table, unchecked against the DNA. TRBV21-1 represents a pseudogene. Written as DNA, the CDR3 is TGTGCCAGCAGCAAAGAAGAGTCGGGGGTCCACCGTGAGGAGACCCAGTACTTC. It translates to CASSKEESGVHREETQYF.